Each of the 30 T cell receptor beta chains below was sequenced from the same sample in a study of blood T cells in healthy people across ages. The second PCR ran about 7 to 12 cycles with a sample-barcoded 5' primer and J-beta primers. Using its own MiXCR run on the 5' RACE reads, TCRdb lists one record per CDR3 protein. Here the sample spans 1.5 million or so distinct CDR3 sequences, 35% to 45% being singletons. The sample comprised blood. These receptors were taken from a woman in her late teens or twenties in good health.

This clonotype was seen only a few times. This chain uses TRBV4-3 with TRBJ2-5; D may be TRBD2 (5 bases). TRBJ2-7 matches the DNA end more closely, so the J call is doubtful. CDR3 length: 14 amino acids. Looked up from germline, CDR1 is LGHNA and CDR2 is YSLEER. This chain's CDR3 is CASSHGDYSYEQYF. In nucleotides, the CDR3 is TGCGCCAGCAGCCACGGAGACTACTCCTACGAGCAGTACTTC.

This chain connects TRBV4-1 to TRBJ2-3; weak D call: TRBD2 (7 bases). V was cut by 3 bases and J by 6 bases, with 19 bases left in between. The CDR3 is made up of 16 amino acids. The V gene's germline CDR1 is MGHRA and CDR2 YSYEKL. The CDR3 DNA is TGCGCCAGCAGCCACACCTCGGCGGGGGCAGGGGATACGCAGTATTTT. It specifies CASSHTSAGAGDTQYF.

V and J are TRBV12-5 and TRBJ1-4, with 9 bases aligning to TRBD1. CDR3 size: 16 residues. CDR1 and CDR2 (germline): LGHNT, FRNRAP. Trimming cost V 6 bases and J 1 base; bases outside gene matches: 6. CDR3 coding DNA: TGTGCTAGTGGGCCGACAGGGGGAGGAACTAATGAAAAACTGTTTTTT. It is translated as CASGPTGGGTNEKLFF.

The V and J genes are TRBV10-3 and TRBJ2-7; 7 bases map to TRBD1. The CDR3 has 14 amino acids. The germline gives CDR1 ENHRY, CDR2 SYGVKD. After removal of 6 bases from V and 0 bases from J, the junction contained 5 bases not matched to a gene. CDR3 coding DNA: TGTGCCATCAGACCGGGACAGAGCTCCTACGAGCAGTACTTC. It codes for CAIRPGQSSYEQYF.

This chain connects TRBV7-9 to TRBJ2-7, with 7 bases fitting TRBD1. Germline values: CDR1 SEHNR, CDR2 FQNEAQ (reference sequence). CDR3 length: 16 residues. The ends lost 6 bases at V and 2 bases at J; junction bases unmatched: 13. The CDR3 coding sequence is TGTGCCAGCAGTCCACCGACAGGGTTATCCGCCTACGAGCAGTACTTC. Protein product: CASSPPTGLSAYEQYF.

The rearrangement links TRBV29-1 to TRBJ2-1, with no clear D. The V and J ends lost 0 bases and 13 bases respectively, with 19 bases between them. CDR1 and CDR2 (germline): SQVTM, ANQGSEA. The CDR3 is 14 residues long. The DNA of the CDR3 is TGCAGCGTTGAAGAAGGCCACATCACCGAGACCCAGTTCTTC. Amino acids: CSVEEGHITETQFF.

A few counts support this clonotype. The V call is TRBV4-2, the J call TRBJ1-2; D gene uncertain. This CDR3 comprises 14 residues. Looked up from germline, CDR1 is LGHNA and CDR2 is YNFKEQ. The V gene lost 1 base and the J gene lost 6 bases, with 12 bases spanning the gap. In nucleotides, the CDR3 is TGTGCCAGCAGCCAAGTAGGGTTCCCCCATGGCTACACCTTC. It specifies CASSQVGFPHGYTF.

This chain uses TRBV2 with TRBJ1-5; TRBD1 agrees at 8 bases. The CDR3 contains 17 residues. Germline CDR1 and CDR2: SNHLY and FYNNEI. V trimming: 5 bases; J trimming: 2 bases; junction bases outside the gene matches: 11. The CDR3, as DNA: TGTGCCAGCAGTTTGGACAGGGCGAAAGAAGGCAATCAGCCCCAGCATTTT. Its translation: CASSLDRAKEGNQPQHF.

CDR3 in amino acids: CASYLGVGTEAFF. In nucleotides, the CDR3 is TGTGCCAGCTACTTAGGGGTTGGCACTGAAGCTTTCTTT. The J gene is TRBJ1-1, the V gene TRBV7-9; D might be TRBD1 (5 bases). Deletions cut 8 bases from V and 4 bases from J, with 14 bases between. The V gene's germline CDR1 is SEHNR and CDR2 FQNEAQ (reference sequence). This CDR3 has 13 residues.

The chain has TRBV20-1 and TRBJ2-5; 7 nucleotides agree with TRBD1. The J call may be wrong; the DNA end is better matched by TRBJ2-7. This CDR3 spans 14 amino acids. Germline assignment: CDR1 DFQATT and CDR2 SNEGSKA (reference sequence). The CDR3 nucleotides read TGCAGTGCTAGGTCCCCCGGGACAGACTACGAGCAGTACTTC. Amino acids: CSARSPGTDYEQYF.

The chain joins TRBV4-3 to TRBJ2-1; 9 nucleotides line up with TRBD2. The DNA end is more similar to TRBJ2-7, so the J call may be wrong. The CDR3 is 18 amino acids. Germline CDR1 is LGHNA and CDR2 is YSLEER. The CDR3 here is CASSQGSGGQITYNEQYF. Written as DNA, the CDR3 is TGCGCCAGCAGCCAAGGGAGCGGGGGGCAAATAACTTACAATGAGCAGTACTTC.

This chain's CDR3 is CASSFGDSTDTQYF. CDR3 in DNA: TGTGCCAGCAGTTTTGGGGACAGCACAGATACGCAGTATTTT. V is TRBV27 and J is TRBJ2-3, with D possibly called TRBD1 or TRBD2 (5 bases each). V gave up 3 bases and J gave up 0 bases, with 7 bases separating them. The length of the CDR3 is 14 residues. Germline CDR1 reads MNHEY; CDR2 reads SMNVEV (reference sequence).

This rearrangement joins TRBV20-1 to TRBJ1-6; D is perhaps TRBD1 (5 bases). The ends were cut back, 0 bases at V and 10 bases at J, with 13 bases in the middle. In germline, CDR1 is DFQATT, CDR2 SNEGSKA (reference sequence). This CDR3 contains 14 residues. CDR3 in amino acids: CSARDFQGGSPLHF. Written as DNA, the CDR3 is TGCAGTGCTAGAGATTTTCAGGGAGGCTCACCCCTCCACTTT.

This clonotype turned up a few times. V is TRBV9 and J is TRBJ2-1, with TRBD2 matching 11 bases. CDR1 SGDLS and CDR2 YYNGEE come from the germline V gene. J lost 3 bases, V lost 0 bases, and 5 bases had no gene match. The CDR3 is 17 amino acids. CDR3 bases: TGTGCCAGCAGCGTAGCACCACTAGCGGGAGACTACAATGAGCAGTTCTTC. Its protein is CASSVAPLAGDYNEQFF.

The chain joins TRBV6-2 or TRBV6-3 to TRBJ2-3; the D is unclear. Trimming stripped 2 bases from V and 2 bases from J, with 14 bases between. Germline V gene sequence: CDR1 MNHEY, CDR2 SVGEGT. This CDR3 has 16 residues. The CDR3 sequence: CASSYPRAVFTDTQYF. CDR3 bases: TGTGCCAGCAGTTACCCCCGGGCAGTATTCACAGATACGCAGTATTTT.

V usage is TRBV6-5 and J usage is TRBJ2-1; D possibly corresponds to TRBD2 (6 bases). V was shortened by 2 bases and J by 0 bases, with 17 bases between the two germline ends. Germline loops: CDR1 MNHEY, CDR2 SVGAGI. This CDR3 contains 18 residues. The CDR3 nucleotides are TGTGCCAGCAGTTACCGGGGGACCTTTTCGAGCTCCTACAATGAGCAGTTCTTC. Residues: CASSYRGTFSSSYNEQFF.

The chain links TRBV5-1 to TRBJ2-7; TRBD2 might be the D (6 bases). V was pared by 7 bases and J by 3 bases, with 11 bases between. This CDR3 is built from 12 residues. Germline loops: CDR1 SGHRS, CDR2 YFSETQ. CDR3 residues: CASGKTSYEQYF. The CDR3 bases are TGCGCCAGCGGGAAGACTAGCTACGAGCAGTACTTC.

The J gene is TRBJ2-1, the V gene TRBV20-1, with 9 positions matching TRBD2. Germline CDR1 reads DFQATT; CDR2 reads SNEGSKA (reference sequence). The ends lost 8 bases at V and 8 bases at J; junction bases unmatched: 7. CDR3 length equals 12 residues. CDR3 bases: TGCAGTCCGACTAGCGGTGGCGATGAGCAGTTCTTC. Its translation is CSPTSGGDEQFF.

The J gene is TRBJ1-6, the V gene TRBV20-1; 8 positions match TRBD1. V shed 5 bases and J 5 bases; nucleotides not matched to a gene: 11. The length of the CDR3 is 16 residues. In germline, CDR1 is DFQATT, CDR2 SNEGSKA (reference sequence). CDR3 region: CSAGRDRWRNNSPLHF. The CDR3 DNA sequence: TGCAGTGCTGGGAGGGACAGGTGGCGAAATAATTCACCCCTCCACTTT.

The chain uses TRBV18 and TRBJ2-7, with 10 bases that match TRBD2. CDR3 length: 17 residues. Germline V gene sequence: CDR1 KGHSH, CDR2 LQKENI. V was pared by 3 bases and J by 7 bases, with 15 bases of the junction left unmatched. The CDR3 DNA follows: TGTGCCAGCTCACCCTATAGGACTAGCGGTACCTACAATGAGCAGTACTTC. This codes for CASSPYRTSGTYNEQYF. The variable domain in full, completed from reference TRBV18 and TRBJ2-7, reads NAGVMQNPRHLVRRRGQEARLRCSPMKGHSHVYWYRQLPEEGLKFMVYLQKENIIDESGMPKERFSAEFPKEGPSILRIQQVVRGDSAAYFCASSPYRTSGTYNEQYFGPGTRLTVT.

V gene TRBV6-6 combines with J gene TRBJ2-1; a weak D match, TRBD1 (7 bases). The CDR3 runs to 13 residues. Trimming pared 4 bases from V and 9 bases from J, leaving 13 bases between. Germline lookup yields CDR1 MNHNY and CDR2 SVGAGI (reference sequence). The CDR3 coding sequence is TGTGCCAGCAGTTCCGACAGGGAGGCTGAGCAGTTCTTC. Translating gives CASSSDREAEQFF.

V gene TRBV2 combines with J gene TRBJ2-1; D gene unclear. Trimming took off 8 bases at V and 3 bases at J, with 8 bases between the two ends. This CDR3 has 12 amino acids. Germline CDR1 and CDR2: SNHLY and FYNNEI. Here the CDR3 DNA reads TGTGCCAGCCTATACAGCTACAATGAGCAGTTCTTC. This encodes CASLYSYNEQFF.

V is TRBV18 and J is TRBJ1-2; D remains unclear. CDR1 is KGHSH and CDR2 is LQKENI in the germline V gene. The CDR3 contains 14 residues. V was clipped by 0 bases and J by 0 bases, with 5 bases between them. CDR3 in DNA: TGTGCCAGCTCACCACCGCTCCCTAACTATGGCTACACCTTC. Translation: CASSPPLPNYGYTF.

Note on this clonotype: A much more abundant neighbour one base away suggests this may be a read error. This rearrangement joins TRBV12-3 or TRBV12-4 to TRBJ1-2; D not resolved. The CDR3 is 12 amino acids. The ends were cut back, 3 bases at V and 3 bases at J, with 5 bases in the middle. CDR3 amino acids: CASSLDYYGYTF. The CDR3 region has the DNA TGTGCCAGCAGTTTGGATTACTATGGCTACACCTTC.

CDR3 region: CASSLVNRETQYF. The CDR3 nucleotides read TGTGCCAGCAGCTTAGTTAACCGGGAGACGCAGTATTTT. The genes are TRBV7-2 and TRBJ2-3; D is possibly TRBD2 (6 bases). V dropped 1 base and J dropped 9 bases, with 11 bases sitting between them. The germline gives CDR1 SGHTA, CDR2 FQGNSA. The CDR3 spans 13 residues.

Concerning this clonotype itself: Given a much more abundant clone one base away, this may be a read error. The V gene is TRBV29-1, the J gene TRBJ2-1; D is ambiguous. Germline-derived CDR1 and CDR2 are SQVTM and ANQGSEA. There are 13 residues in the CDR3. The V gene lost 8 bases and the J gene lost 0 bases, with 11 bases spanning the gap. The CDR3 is CSSEQSSYNEQFF. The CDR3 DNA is TGCAGCTCTGAGCAGAGCTCCTACAATGAGCAGTTCTTC.

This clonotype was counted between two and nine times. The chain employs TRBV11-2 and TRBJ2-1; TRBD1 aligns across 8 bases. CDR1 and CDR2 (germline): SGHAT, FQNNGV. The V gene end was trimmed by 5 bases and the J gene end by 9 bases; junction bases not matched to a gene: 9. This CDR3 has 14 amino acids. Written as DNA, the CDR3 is TGTGCCAGCAGCCTATCTACAGGGGGAGGTGAGCAGTTCTTC. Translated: CASSLSTGGGEQFF.

The CDR3 coding sequence is TGTGCCAGCAGCTTAGGTCCTAGCGTAGGCGAGCAGTACTTC. Encoded protein: CASSLGPSVGEQYF. The gene calls are TRBV7-2 and TRBJ2-7; a possible D gene is TRBD2 (6 bases). Per the germline V gene, CDR1 is SGHTA and CDR2 is FQGNSA. This CDR3 region has 14 residues. Trimming left V 1 base short and J 6 bases short, with 13 bases between.

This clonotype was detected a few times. This CDR3 reads CASSLGPGQNQPQHF. The DNA for the CDR3 is TGTGCCAGCAGCTTAGGGCCGGGACAGAATCAGCCCCAGCATTTT. The chain joins TRBV7-2 to TRBJ1-5; 7 positions agree with TRBD1. Trimming cost V 1 base and J 4 bases; bases outside gene matches: 4. There are 15 residues in the CDR3. CDR1 and CDR2 (germline): SGHTA, FQGNSA.

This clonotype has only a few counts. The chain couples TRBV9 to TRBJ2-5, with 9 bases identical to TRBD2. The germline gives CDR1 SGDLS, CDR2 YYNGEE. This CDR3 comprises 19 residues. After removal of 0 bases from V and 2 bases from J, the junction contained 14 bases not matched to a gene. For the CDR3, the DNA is TGTGCCAGCAGCGTAGGAGTATTAGTGAGCGGGGGGTTGCAAGAGACCCAGTACTTC. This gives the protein CASSVGVLVSGGLQETQYF.